These T cell receptor beta chains were read from a single sample in a study of vaccination and CD4 T cells after COVID-19. TCRdb redid the calling of the PCR reads with MiXCR, one entry per CDR3 protein. The sample shows about 15,000 distinct CDR3 sequences, approximately 27% of them seen only once. The antigens for these receptors are not known. Sequencing was performed on cultured CD4+ T cells from blood. Receptor source: a human donor with COVID-19. Both conserved end residues are part of each CDR3. Fields, in order: D gene, J gene, V gene, clone size, CDR3 protein, CDR3 DNA. A D gene is named only where the DNA matches it firmly. A row's size may be missing; if present it is once, few, many or a size class.

d_call: NA
j_call: TRBJ1-2
v_call: TRBV5-1
clone_size: few
cdr3_aa: CASSPRHDSLNYGYTF
cdr3_nt: TGCGCCAGCAGCCCACGACACGACAGTTTAAACTATGGCTACACCTTC

d_call: TRBD2
j_call: TRBJ2-3
v_call: TRBV11-2
clone_size: few
cdr3_aa: CASSSYPGLAGGPPNTQYF
cdr3_nt: TGTGCCAGCAGCTCGTATCCGGGACTAGCGGGGGGCCCCCCGAATACGCAGTATTTT

d_call: TRBD1
j_call: TRBJ1-5
v_call: TRBV28
clone_size: few
cdr3_aa: CASRGQGGKDSNQPQHF
cdr3_nt: TGTGCCAGCCGAGGACAGGGAGGTAAAGATAGCAATCAGCCCCAGCATTTT

d_call: TRBD1
j_call: TRBJ1-3
v_call: TRBV12-3/TRBV12-4
clone_size: few
cdr3_aa: CASRRDRGLGNTIYF
cdr3_nt: TGTGCCAGCAGAAGGGACAGGGGGCTTGGAAACACCATATATTTT

d_call: NA
j_call: TRBJ1-1
v_call: TRBV7-6
clone_size: few
cdr3_aa: CASSLFGGTEAFF
cdr3_nt: TGTGCCAGCAGCTTATTCGGGGGCACTGAAGCTTTCTTT

d_call: TRBD2
j_call: TRBJ2-7
v_call: TRBV7-2
clone_size: NA
cdr3_aa: CASSLVAGGLTYEQYF
cdr3_nt: TGTGCCAGCAGCTTAGTAGCGGGGGGCTTAACCTACGAGCAGTACTTC

d_call: NA
j_call: TRBJ2-2
v_call: TRBV6-1
clone_size: NA
cdr3_aa: CASSPDWGSGELFF
cdr3_nt: TGTGCCAGCAGCCCCGATTGGGGCTCCGGGGAGCTGTTTTTT

d_call: TRBD1
j_call: TRBJ2-2
v_call: TRBV10-3
clone_size: few
cdr3_aa: CAIRPSPGQGALGELFF
cdr3_nt: TGTGCCATCCGACCATCCCCGGGACAGGGGGCATTGGGGGAGCTGTTTTTT

d_call: NA
j_call: TRBJ2-7
v_call: TRBV7-8
clone_size: few
cdr3_aa: CASSLRVGQLRNSYEQYF
cdr3_nt: TGTGCCAGCAGCTTACGCGTGGGGCAGCTTAGGAACTCCTACGAGCAGTACTTC

d_call: TRBD1
j_call: TRBJ1-1
v_call: TRBV6-1
clone_size: NA
cdr3_aa: CASSRDRGGSTEAFF
cdr3_nt: TGTGCCAGCAGCCGGGACAGGGGTGGCAGCACTGAAGCTTTCTTT

d_call: NA
j_call: TRBJ1-2
v_call: TRBV15
clone_size: medium-sized
cdr3_aa: CATSKGDYGYTF
cdr3_nt: TGTGCCACCAGCAAGGGGGACTATGGCTACACCTTC

d_call: NA
j_call: TRBJ2-4
v_call: TRBV20-1
clone_size: NA
cdr3_aa: CSARDPGRGFKNIQYF
cdr3_nt: TGCAGTGCTAGAGATCCCGGGCGGGGCTTTAAAAACATTCAGTACTTC

d_call: NA
j_call: TRBJ1-3
v_call: TRBV6-1
clone_size: few
cdr3_aa: CASSDGSAGNTIYF
cdr3_nt: TGTGCCAGCAGTGACGGCAGCGCTGGAAACACCATATATTTT

d_call: NA
j_call: TRBJ2-3
v_call: TRBV7-2
clone_size: few
cdr3_aa: CASSFLQGTTDTQYF
cdr3_nt: TGTGCCAGCAGCTTTCTCCAGGGGACCACAGATACGCAGTATTTT